This TCR beta chain was captured by sequencing in a study of OX40 agonist ivuxolimab in advanced cancers. Measured with immunoSEQ multiplex PCR; TCRdb has only the in-frame clones, and not every one. The sample yields tens of thousands of clones, approximately 90% seen once. Germline V gene sequence: CDR1 SGHNT, CDR2 YYREEE (reference sequence). V dropped 4 bases and J dropped 2; count of bases not matched to a gene: 4. The CDR3 spans 15 residues. This TCR came from an adult with an advanced solid tumor such as melanoma, head and neck, liver or kidney cancer. This rearrangement joins TRBV5-4 to TRBJ2-2, with 8 bases fitting TRBD1. The material was CD4+ or CD8+ T cells sorted from blood, obtained in a trial of the OX40 agonist ivuxolimab. CDR3 amino acids: CASSQGALNTGELFF. The CDR3 DNA reads TGTGCCAGCAGCCAGGGGGCGCTTAACACCGGGGAGCTGTTTTTT.